This paragraph covers one T cell receptor (beta chain) sequence. The assay was immunoSEQ multiplex PCR, and TCRdb's table has in-frame clones only and misses some. The table shows approximately 11,000 clones, with around 84% occurring only once. The source of the sample is a study of OX40 agonist ivuxolimab in advanced cancers. Across the study: Head and neck, renal cell, melanoma or hepatocellular carcinoma were the cancers that dose-escalation patients had. Aged roughly 23 to 85 with a mean of 60 years, they were around 83% male.

Patients with a history of autoimmune disease or on systemic immunosuppression were excluded. V was clipped by 2 bases and J by 4 bases; unmatched bases: 3. Germline lookup yields CDR1 MDHEN and CDR2 SYDVKM. The CDR3 is 14 residues long. The chain uses TRBV28 and TRBJ2-7, with TRBD1 identical over 9 bases. The starting material was CD4+ or CD8+ T cells sorted from blood, obtained in a trial of the OX40 agonist ivuxolimab. The receptor comes from an adult with an advanced solid tumor such as melanoma, head and neck, liver or kidney cancer. The CDR3, as DNA: TGTGCCAGCAGTTTAGGGACAGGGAGTTACGAGCAGTACTTC. This translates into CASSLGTGSYEQYF.